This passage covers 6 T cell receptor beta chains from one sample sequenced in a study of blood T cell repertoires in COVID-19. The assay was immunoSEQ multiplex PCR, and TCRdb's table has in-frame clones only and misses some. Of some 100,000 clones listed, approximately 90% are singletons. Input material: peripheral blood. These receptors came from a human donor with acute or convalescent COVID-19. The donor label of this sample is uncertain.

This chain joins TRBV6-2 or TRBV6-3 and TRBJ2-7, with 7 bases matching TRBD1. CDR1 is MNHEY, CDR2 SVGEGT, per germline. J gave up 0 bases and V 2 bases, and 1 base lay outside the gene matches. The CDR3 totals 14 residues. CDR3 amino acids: CASSYGTDSYEQYF. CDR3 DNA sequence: TGTGCCAGCAGTTACGGGACAGACTCCTACGAGCAGTACTTC.

CDR3 sequence reads: CASSQAQGIRYEQYF. The CDR3 DNA follows: TGCGCCAGCAGCCAAGCTCAGGGTATCAGATACGAGCAGTACTTC. The chain carries TRBV4-3 and TRBJ2-7; maybe TRBD1 (5 bases). This CDR3 comprises 15 residues. In germline, CDR1 is LGHNA, CDR2 YSLEER. V was shortened by 1 base and J by 4 bases, with 14 bases between the two germline ends.

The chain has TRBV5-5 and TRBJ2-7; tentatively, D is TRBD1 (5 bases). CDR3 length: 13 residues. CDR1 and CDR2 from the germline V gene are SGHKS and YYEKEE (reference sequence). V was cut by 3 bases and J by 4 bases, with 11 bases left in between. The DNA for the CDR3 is TGTGCCAGCAGCTCCCGGACATTATACGAGCAGTACTTC. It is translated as CASSSRTLYEQYF.

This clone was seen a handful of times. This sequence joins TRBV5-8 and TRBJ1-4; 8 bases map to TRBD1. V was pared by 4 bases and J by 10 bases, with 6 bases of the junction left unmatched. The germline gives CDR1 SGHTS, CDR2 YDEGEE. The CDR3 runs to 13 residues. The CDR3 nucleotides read TGTGCCAGCAGCCGATGGACAGGGACAAAACTGTTTTTT. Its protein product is CASSRWTGTKLFF.

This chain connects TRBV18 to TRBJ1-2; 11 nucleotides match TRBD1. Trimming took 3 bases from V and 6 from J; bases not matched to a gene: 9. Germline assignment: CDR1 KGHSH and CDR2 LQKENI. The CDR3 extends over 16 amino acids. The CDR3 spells CASSPLSGQGAHGYTF. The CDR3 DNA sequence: TGTGCCAGCTCACCCTTATCCGGACAGGGGGCGCATGGCTACACCTTC.

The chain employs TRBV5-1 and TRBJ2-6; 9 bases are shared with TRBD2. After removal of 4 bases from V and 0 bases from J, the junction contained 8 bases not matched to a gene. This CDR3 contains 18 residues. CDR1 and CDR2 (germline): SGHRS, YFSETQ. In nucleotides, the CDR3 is TGCGCCAGCAGCCCCCTGGTGCGGGGGGGCTCTGGGGCCAACGTCCTGACTTTC. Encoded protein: CASSPLVRGGSGANVLTF.